One TCR beta chain is described in this entry. Its antigen is unknown. The sample originates from a study of vaccination and CD4 T cells after COVID-19. At the level of the study: Researchers treated cells with overlapping spike peptides taken from SARS-CoV-2, HCoV-NL63, HCoV-OC43 and HCoV-229E.

Sequenced with the Oncomine TCR Beta short-read assay was DNA taken from cultured CD4+ T cells. TCRdb re-called the PCR reads with MiXCR, one entry per CDR3 protein. The sample consists of some 11,000 distinct CDR3 sequences, about 61% of them appearing once. Noted treatment: roughly 10-day PBMC culture with coronavirus spike peptide pools or control peptides (ViraFEST assay). Expansion of antigen-specific T cells with peptide pools by ViraFEST preceded sequencing of TCRs. Positive PCR dates spanned March to December 2020, predating US Alpha, Beta and Delta variants. Peptide pools at around 10 ug/ml stimulated two million PBMCs per well with approximately 9.1 IU/ml IL-2. Between the trimmed V and J ends, which lost 3 bases and 6 bases, there was a span of 15 bases. CDR3 size: 14 residues. The germline CDR1 and CDR2 sequences are KGHSH and LQKENI.

This receptor was obtained from a human donor who had recovered from COVID-19. Sequences were derived from CD4+ T cells from blood, cultured in vitro, sampled before SARS-CoV-2 vaccination. The rearrangement joins TRBV18 to TRBJ2-7; either TRBD1 or TRBD2 may fit D (5 bases each). The CDR3 DNA reads as TGTGCCAGCTCACCTCCGGGACCCTCCCCCGAGCAGTACTTC. Its translation is CASSPPGPSPEQYF.